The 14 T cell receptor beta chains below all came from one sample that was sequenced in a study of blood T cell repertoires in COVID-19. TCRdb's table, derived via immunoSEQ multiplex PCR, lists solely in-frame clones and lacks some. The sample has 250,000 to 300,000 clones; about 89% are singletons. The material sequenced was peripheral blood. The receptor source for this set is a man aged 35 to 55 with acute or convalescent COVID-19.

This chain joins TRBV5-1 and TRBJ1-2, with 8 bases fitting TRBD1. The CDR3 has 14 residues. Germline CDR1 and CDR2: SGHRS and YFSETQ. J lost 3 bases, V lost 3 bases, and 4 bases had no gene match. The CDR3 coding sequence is TGCGCCAGCAGCTACACAGGGGGACACTATGGCTACACCTTC. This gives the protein CASSYTGGHYGYTF.

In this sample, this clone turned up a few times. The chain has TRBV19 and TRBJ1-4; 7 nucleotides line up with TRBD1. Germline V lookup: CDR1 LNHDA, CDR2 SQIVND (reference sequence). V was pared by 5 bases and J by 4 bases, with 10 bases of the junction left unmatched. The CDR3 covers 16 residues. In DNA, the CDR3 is TGTGCCAGTAGTCAACCGTGGGACAGCCATAATGAAAAACTGTTTTTT. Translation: CASSQPWDSHNEKLFF.

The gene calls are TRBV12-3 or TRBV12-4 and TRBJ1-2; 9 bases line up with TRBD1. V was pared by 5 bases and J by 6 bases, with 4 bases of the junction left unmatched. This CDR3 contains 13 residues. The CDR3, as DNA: TGTGCCAGCAGTAGGACAGGGGCTCATGGCTACACCTTC. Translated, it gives CASSRTGAHGYTF.

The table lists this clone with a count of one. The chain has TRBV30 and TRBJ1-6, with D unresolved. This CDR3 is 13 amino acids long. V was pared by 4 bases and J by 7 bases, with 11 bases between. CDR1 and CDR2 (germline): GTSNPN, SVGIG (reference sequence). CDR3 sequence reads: CAWTRGSNSPLHF. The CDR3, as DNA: TGTGCCTGGACCCGTGGGAGCAATTCACCCCTCCACTTT.

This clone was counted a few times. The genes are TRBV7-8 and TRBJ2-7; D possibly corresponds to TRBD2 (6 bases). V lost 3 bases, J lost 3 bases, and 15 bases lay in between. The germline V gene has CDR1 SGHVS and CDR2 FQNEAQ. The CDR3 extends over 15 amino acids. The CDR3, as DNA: TGTGCCAGCAGCTTGGGACTGGCAAAGCTCTACGAGCAGTACTTC. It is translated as CASSLGLAKLYEQYF.

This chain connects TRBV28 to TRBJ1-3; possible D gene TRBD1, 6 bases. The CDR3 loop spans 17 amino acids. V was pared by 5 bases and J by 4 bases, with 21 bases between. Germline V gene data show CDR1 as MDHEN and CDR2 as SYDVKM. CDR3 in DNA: TGTGCCAGCAGTCCCACCCCCGGGACAAGACTGGGAAACACCATATATTTT. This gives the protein CASSPTPGTRLGNTIYF.

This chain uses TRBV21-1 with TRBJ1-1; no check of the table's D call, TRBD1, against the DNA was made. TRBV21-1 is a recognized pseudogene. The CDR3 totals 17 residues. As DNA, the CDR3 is TGTGCCAGCAGCAAAACTTGGGGACAGGGCGGAACCCCTGAAGCTTTCTTT. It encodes CASSKTWGQGGTPEAFF.

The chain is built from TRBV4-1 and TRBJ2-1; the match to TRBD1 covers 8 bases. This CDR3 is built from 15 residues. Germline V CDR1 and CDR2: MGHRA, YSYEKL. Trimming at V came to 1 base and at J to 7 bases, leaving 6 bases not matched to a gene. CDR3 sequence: CASSQGQGAWNEQFF. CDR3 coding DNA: TGCGCCAGCAGCCAAGGGCAGGGGGCATGGAATGAGCAGTTCTTC.

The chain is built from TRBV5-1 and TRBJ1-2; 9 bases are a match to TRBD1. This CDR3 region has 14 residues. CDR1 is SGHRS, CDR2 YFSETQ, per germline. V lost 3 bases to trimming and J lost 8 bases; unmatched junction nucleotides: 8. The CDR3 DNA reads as TGCGCCAGCAGCTCCTTGGGACAGGGAGACGGCTACACCTTC. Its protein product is CASSSLGQGDGYTF.

The CDR3 loop reads CASRLAESYEQYF. The DNA for the CDR3 is TGTGCCAGCAGGCTAGCGGAATCCTACGAGCAGTACTTC. V and J are TRBV6-6 and TRBJ2-7, with 7 bases lining up with TRBD2. After removal of 6 bases from V and 1 base from J, the junction contained 3 bases not matched to a gene. The CDR3 consists of 13 residues. Germline V gives CDR1 MNHNY, CDR2 SVGAGI (reference sequence).

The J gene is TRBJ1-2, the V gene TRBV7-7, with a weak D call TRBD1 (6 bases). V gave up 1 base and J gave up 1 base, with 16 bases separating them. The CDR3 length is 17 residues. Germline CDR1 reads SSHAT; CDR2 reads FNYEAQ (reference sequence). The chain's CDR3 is CASSLVGTQEHNYGYTF. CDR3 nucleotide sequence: TGTGCCAGCAGCTTAGTTGGGACACAAGAACATAACTATGGCTACACCTTC.

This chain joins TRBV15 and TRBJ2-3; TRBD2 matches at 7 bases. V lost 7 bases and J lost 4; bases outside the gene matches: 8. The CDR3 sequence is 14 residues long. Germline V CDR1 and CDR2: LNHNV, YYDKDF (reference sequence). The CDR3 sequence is CATMEGGDSDTQYF. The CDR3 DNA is TGTGCCACCATGGAGGGAGGGGATTCAGATACGCAGTATTTT.

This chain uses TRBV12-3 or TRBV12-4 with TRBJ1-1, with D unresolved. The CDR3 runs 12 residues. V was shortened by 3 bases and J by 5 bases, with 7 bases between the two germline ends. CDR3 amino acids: CASSFGDTEAFF. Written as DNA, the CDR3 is TGTGCCAGCAGTTTTGGAGATACTGAAGCTTTCTTT.

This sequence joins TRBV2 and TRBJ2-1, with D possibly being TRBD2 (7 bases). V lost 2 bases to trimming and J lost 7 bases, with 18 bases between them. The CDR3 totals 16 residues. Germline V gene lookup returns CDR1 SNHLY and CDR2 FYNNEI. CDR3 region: CASSEYGGAQGNEQFF. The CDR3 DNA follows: TGTGCCAGCAGTGAATATGGGGGGGCTCAGGGGAATGAGCAGTTCTTC.